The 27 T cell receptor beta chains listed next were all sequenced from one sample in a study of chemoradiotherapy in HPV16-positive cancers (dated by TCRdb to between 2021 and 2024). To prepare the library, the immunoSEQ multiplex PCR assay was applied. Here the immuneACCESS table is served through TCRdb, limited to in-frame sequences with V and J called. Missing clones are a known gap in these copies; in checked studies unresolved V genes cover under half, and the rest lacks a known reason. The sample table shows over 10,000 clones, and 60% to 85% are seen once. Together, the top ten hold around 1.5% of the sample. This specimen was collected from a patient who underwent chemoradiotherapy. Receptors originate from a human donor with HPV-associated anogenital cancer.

CDR3 nucleotides: TGCGCCAGCAGCCAAGATGGTATAGGCTACACCTTC. The encoded protein is CASSQDGIGYTF. The chain couples TRBV4-3 to TRBJ1-2; no reliable D call. Trimming stripped 0 bases from V and 8 bases from J, with 7 bases between. The CDR3 covers 12 residues. The germline V gene encodes CDR1 LGHNA and CDR2 YSLEER.

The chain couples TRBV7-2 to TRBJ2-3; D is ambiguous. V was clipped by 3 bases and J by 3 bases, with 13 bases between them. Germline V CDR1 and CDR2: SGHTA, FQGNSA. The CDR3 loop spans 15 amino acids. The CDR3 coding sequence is TGTGCCAGCAGCTTTGACCTGAGAGGAACAGATACGCAGTATTTT. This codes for CASSFDLRGTDTQYF.

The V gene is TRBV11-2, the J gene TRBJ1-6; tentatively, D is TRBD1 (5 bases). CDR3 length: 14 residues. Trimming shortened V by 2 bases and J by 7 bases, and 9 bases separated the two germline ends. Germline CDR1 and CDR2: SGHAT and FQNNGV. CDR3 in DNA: TGTGCCAGCAGCTTAAGTCCAGGGAATTCACCCCTCCACTTT. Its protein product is CASSLSPGNSPLHF.

CDR3 sequence (DNA): TGCAGCGTTGTGGGGGGAGGGTCGTTCTCTGGGGCCAACGTCCTGACTTTC. It codes for CSVVGGGSFSGANVLTF. V is TRBV29-1 and J is TRBJ2-6, with 7 bases lining up with TRBD2. The CDR3 loop spans 17 amino acids. Germline trimming cut 4 bases from V and 0 bases from J; bases unmatched to any gene: 9. Germline V gene lookup returns CDR1 SQVTM and CDR2 ANQGSEA.

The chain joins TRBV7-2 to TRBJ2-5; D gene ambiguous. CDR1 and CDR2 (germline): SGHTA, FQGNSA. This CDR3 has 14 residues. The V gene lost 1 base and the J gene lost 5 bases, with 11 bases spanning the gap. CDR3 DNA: TGTGCCAGCAGCTTAGTACCCTCTGGGGAGACCCAGTACTTC. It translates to CASSLVPSGETQYF.

CDR3 residues: CASSLPGLGVYTGELFF. The CDR3 nucleotides read TGTGCCAGCAGCTTGCCGGGGCTCGGGGTGTACACCGGGGAGCTGTTTTTT. J is TRBJ2-2 and V is TRBV5-8, with D possibly called TRBD1 or TRBD2 (5 bases each). Between the trimmed V and J ends, which lost 1 base and 3 bases, there was a span of 16 bases. The CDR3 totals 17 residues. Germline CDR1 is SGHTS and CDR2 is YDEGEE.

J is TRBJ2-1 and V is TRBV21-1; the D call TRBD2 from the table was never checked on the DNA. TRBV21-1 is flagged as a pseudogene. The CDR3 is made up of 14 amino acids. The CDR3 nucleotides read TGTGCCAGCAGCAAAGGTCACACCCTAGGCGAGCAGTTCTTC. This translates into CASSKGHTLGEQFF.

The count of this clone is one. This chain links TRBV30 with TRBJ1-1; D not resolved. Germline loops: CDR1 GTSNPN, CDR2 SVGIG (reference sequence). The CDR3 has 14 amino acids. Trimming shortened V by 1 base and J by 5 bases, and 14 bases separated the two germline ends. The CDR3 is CAWSGGRLWTEAFF. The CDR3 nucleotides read TGTGCCTGGAGTGGAGGACGGCTATGGACTGAAGCTTTCTTT.

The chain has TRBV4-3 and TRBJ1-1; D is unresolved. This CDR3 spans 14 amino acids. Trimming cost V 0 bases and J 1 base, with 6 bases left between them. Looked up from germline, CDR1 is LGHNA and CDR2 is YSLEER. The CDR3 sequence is CASSQDVRNTEAFF. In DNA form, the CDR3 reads TGCGCCAGCAGCCAAGATGTCCGGAACACTGAAGCTTTCTTT.

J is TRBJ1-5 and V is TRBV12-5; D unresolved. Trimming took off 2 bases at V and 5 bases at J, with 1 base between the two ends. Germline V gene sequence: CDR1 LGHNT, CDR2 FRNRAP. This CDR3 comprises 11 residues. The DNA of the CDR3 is TGTGCTAGTGGTTTGTATCAGCCCCAGCATTTT. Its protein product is CASGLYQPQHF.

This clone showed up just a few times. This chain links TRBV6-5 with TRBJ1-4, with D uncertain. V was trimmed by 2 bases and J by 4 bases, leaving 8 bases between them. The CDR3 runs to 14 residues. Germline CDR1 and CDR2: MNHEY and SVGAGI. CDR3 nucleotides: TGTGCCAGCAGTTACGCCCCCCATAATGAAAAACTGTTTTTT. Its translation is CASSYAPHNEKLFF.

The CDR3 nucleotides are TGTGCCAGCCGCTACCTCCGGGACAGGGTGCCTGGTGGCTACACCTTC. This codes for CASRYLRDRVPGGYTF. The chain recombines TRBV2 with TRBJ1-2, with 9 bases matching TRBD1. Trimming took 8 bases from V and 7 from J; bases not matched to a gene: 17. Germline CDR1 reads SNHLY; CDR2 reads FYNNEI. This CDR3 has 16 amino acids. The entire variable domain, with the rest obtained from reference TRBV2 and TRBJ1-2, is as follows: EPEVTQTPSHQVTQMGQEVILRCVPISNHLYFYWYRQILGQKVEFLVSFYNNEISEKSEIFDDQFSVERPDGSNFTLKIRSTKLEDSAMYFCASRYLRDRVPGGYTFGSGTRLTVV.

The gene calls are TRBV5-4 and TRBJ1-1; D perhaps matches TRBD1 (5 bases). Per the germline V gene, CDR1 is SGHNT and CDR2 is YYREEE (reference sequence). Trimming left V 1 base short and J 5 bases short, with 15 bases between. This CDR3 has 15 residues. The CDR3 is CASSLSRGGFTEAFF. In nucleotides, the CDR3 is TGTGCCAGCAGCTTGTCCCGGGGGGGATTTACTGAAGCTTTCTTT.

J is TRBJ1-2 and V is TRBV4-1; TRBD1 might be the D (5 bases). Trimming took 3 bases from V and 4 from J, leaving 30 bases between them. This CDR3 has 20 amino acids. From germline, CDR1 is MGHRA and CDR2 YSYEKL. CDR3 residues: CASSHTPYRVQVSAGYGYTF. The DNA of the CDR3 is TGCGCCAGCAGCCACACCCCCTATCGAGTACAGGTATCTGCAGGCTATGGCTACACCTTC.

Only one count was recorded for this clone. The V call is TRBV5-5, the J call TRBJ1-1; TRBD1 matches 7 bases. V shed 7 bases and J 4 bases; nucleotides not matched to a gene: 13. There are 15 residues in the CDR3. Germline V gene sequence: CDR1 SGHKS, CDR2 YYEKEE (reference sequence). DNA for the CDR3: TGTGCCAGCGCGATTTATGACAGGGATGCCACTGAAGCTTTCTTT. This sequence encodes CASAIYDRDATEAFF. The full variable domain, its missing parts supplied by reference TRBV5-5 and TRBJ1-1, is DAGVTQSPTHLIKTRGQQVTLRCSPISGHKSVSWYQQVLGQGPQFIFQYYEKEERGRGNFPDRFSARQFPNYSSELNVNALLLGDSALYLCASAIYDRDATEAFFGQGTRLTVV.

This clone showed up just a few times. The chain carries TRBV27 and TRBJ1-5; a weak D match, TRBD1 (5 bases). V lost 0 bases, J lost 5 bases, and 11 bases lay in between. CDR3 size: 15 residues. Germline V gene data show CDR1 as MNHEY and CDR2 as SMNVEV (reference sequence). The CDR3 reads CASSLSYRRYQPQHF. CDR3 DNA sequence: TGTGCCAGCAGTTTATCGTACAGGCGATATCAGCCCCAGCATTTT.

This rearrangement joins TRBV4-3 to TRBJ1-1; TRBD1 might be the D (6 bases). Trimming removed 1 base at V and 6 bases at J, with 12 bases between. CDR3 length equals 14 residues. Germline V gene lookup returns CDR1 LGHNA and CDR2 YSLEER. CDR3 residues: CASSQVSRGPEAFF. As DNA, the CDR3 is TGCGCCAGCAGCCAAGTTTCCAGGGGACCTGAAGCTTTCTTT.

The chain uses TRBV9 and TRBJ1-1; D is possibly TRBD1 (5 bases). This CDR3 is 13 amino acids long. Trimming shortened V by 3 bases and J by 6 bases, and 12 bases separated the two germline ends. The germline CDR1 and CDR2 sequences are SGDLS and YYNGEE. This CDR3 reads CASSARGRAEAFF. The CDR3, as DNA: TGTGCCAGCAGCGCCCGGGGGAGGGCTGAAGCTTTCTTT.

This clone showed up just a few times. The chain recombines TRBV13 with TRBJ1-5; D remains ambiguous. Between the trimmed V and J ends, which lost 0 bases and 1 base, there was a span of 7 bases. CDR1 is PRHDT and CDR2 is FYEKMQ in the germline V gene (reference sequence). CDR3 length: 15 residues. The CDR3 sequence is CASSLGGPSNQPQHF. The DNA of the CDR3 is TGTGCCAGCAGCTTAGGCGGCCCGAGCAATCAGCCCCAGCATTTT.

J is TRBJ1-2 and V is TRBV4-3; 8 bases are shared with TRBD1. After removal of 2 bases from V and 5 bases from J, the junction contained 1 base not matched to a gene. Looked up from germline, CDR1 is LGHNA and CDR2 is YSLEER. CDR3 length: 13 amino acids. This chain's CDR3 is CASSQQGAYGYTF. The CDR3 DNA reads TGCGCCAGCAGCCAACAGGGGGCATATGGCTACACCTTC.

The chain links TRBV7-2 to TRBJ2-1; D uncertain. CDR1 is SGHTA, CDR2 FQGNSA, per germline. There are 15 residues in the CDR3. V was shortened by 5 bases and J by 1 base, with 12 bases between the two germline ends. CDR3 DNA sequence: TGTGCCAGCAGCCCTGACCAGATGTCCTACAATGAGCAGTTCTTC. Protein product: CASSPDQMSYNEQFF.

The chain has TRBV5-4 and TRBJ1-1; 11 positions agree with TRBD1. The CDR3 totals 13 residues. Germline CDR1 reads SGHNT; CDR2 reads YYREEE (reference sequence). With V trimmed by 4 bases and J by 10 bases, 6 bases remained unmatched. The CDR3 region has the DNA TGTGCCAGCAGCCCGGGACAGGGGGTAATAGCTTTCTTT. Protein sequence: CASSPGQGVIAFF.

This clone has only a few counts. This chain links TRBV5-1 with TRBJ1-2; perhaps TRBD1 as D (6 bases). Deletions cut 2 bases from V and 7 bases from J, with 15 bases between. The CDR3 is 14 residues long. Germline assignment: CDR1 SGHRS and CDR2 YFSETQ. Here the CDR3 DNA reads TGCGCCAGCAGCTTAACACAGGGAGGTGGTGGCTACACCTTC. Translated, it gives CASSLTQGGGGYTF.

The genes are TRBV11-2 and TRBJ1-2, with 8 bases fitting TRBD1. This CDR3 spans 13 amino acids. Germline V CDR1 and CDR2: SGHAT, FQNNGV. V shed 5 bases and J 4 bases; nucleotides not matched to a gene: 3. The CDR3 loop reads CASSEDRAYGYTF. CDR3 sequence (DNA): TGTGCCAGCAGCGAGGACAGGGCCTATGGCTACACCTTC.

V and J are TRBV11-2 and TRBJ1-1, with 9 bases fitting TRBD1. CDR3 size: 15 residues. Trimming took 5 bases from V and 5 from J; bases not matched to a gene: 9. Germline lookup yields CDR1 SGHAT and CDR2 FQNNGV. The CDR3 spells CASSKTGGAGTEAFF. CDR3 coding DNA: TGTGCCAGCAGCAAAACAGGGGGCGCGGGAACTGAAGCTTTCTTT.

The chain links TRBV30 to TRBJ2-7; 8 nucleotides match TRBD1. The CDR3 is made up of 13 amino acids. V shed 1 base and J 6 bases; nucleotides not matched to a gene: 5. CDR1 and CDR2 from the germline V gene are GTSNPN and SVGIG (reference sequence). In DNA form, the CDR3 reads TGTGCCTGGAGTGAAAACCAGGGGGCCGAGCAGTACTTC. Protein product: CAWSENQGAEQYF. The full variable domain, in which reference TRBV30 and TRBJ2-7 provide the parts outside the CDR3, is SQTIHQWPATLVQPVGSPLSLECTVEGTSNPNLYWYRQAAGRGLQLLFYSVGIGQISSEVPQNLSASRPQDRQFILSSKKLLLSDSGFYLCAWSENQGAEQYFGPGTRLTVT.

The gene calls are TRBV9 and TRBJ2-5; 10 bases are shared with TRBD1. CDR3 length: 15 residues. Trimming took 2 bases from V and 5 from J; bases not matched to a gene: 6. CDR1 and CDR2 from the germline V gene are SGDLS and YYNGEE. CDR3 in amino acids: CASSVGQGRKETQYF. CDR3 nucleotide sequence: TGTGCCAGCAGCGTGGGACAGGGGCGTAAGGAGACCCAGTACTTC.